The text below deals with one T cell receptor beta chain. What it binds is not known. Libraries were prepared by immunoSEQ multiplex PCR; TCRdb keeps only in-frame clonotypes and omits some of them. The data hold fewer than 800,000 clones, with 92% observed a single time. CD45RO-negative cells were positively selected for CCR7, leaving out terminally differentiated effector memory CD45RA+ cells. Each sample came from a Caucasian adult donor living in Nashville, Tennessee. This sample stems from a study of shared clonotypes between healthy human individuals. Study conclusions and caveats: An expected dependence of interdonor clonotype sharing on sequencing depth was noted. Rarefaction curves obtained for sorted subsets showed sequencing incomplete despite large depth. Across a handful of donors, naive CD4 shared roughly 5%, naive CD8 around 3.5%, memory CD4 more than 2%, memory CD8 more than 0.35%.

V was cut by 1 base and J by 6 bases, with 13 bases left in between. This CDR3 region has 15 residues. Germline CDR1 is SEHNR and CDR2 is FQNEAQ (reference sequence). This clonotype originated in a man younger than 40 in good health. V is TRBV7-9 and J is TRBJ2-1, with D perhaps matching TRBD2 (5 bases). The sequenced material came from naive CD8+ T cells sorted from blood. The CDR3 bases are TGTGCCAGCAGCTTAGTGGCTAGCCACGGCAATGAGCAGTTCTTC. This encodes CASSLVASHGNEQFF.